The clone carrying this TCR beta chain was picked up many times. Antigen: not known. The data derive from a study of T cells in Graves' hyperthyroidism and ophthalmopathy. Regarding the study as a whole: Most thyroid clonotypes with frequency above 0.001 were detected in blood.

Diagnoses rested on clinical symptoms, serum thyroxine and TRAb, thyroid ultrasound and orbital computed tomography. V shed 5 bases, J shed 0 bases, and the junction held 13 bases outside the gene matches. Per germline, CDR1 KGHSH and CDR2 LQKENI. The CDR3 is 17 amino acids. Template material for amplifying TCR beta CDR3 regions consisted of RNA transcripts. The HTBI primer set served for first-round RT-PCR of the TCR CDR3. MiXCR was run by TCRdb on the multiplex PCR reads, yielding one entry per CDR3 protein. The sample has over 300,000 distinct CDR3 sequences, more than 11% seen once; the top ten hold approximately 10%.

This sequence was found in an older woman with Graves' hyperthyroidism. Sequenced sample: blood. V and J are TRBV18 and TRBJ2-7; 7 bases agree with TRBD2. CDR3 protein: CASSAVLAETSSYEQYF. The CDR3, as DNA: TGTGCCAGCTCAGCCGTTCTAGCGGAGACTAGCTCCTACGAGCAGTACTTC.